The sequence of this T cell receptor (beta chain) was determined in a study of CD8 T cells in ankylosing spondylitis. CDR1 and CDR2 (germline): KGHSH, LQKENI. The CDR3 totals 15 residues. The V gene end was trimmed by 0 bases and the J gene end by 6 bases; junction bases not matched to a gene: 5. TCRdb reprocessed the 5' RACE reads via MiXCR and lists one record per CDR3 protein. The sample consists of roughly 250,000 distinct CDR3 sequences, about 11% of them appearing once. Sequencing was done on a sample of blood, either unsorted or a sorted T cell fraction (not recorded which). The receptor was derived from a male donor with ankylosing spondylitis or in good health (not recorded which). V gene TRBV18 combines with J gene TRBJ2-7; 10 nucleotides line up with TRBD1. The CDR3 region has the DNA TGTGCCAGCTCACCACCTCCGACAGGGGGCTCCGAGCAGTACTTC. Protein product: CASSPPPTGGSEQYF.